This T cell receptor beta chain was obtained from a study of blood T cell repertoires in COVID-19. Study summary: The study drew acute and convalescent COVID-19 samples from the United States, Italy and Spain. Sample material is recorded as cDNA or gDNA derived from T cells, B-cell-depleted T cells, or PBMCs.

This CDR3 spans 13 amino acids. V lost 0 bases to trimming and J lost 5 bases, with 10 bases between them. Germline lookup yields CDR1 GTSNPN and CDR2 SVGIG (reference sequence). The protocol was immunoSEQ multiplex PCR, while the TCRdb copy is restricted to in-frame clones and leaves out a portion. Of about 240,000 clones in the sample, 82% are singletons; the top ten hold 3% to 4%. This chain links TRBV30 with TRBJ1-1; perhaps TRBD1 as D (5 bases). Sample: peripheral blood. The clonotype originates from a woman aged 18 to 35 with acute or convalescent COVID-19. CDR3: CAWSVSRVTEAFF. CDR3 nucleotide sequence: TGTGCCTGGAGTGTAAGCAGGGTGACTGAAGCTTTCTTT.